This is a list of T cell receptor beta chains from one sample in a study of tumor and adjacent non-tumor tissue in lung cancer. One entry per CDR3 protein, called by TCRdb with MiXCR from the multiplex PCR reads. The sample shows some 99,000 distinct CDR3 sequences, around 57% of them seen only once. Material for sequencing was distant non-tumor lung tissue. The receptors were sampled from a man between 60 and 70 years old with non-small cell lung cancer. CDR3s include the opening cysteine and the closing phenylalanine or tryptophan. The D gene is left open where the match is weak. The size of a clone is reported for some rows only, either as once, few or many, or as a class for expanded clones.

TGTGCCAGCAGTTACCCGGGTTTGGGTTCAAGCCGGTCCCAGCATTTT,CASSYPGLGSSRSQHF,NA,NA,TRBV6-2/TRBV6-3,TRBJ1-5
TGTGCCAGCAGCTTCCCGCGCGGGGACGCCTACAATGAGCAGTTCTTC,CASSFPRGDAYNEQFF,NA,NA,TRBV7-3,TRBJ2-1
TGTGCCAGCAGTTACTTACAGATGTCCAATGAGCAGCTCTTC,CASSYLQMSNEQLF,NA,NA,TRBV6-2/TRBV6-3,TRBJ2-1
TGTGCGATCAGGGAGGGAAACAATAAGCCCCAGCATTTT,CAIREGNNKPQHF,NA,NA,TRBV10-3,TRBJ1-5
TGTGTCAGCAGCGCACCGGGCCTTCGGGGGGCATTCTTT,CVSSAPGLRGAFF,NA,NA,TRBV6-6,TRBJ1-1
TGTGCCAGCAGCCATGGACAGGGGGCTGAAGAGCAGTTCTTC,CASSHGQGAEEQFF,TRBD1,NA,TRBV4-1,TRBJ2-1
TGTGCCAGCAGTTTAGGTAGCTACAATGAGCAGTTCTTC,CASSLGSYNEQFF,NA,many,TRBV12-3/TRBV12-4,TRBJ2-1
TGTGCCAGCAGCCTAAGTAACTACGAGCAGTACTTC,CASSLSNYEQYF,NA,many,TRBV7-2,TRBJ2-7
TGCGGCATAGCGGGAGCGCAAGAGACCCAGTACTTC,CGIAGAQETQYF,TRBD2,NA,TRBV29-1,TRBJ2-5
TGTGCCAACAGTTCGGGGTATAGTAGCTCCTACAATGAGCAGTTCTTC,CANSSGYSSSYNEQFF,NA,NA,TRBV6-5,TRBJ2-1
TGTGCCAGCAGTTACTCGGGGGACGCGCGAGAGCAGTACTTC,CASSYSGDAREQYF,NA,once,TRBV6-6,TRBJ2-7
TGCAGCGTTGCCCATCAGATCGGGGAGACCCAGTACTTC,CSVAHQIGETQYF,NA,NA,TRBV29-1,TRBJ2-5
TGCGCCAGCAGCCAAGGACTAGCGGGGGGAACAGGTACGCAGTGTTTT,CASSQGLAGGTGTQCF,TRBD2,NA,TRBV4-1,TRBJ2-3
TGTGCCAGCTCACCATCTAGCGGGGGCCACAATGAGCAGTTCTTC,CASSPSSGGHNEQFF,TRBD2,many,TRBV18,TRBJ2-1
TGCAGTGCTAGAGAAGGGCTAGTTAGTTCGAATGAGCAGTTCTTC,CSAREGLVSSNEQFF,NA,many,TRBV20-1,TRBJ2-1
TGTGCCAGCAGTACCCGGGAGGAGACCCAGTACTTC,CASSTREETQYF,NA,NA,TRBV28,TRBJ2-5
TGTGCCAGCAGGGTAGGCTATGGCTACACCTTC,CASRVGYGYTF,NA,many,TRBV6-5,TRBJ1-2
TGTGCCAGCAGTCAACAGGGGACCTATGTCTACAACTTC,CASSQQGTYVYNF,TRBD1,NA,TRBV6-2/TRBV6-3,TRBJ1-2
TGTGCCAGCAGTTCCAGGGCCCGGCATGACACTGAAGCTTTCTTT,CASSSRARHDTEAFF,NA,NA,TRBV6-5,TRBJ1-1
TGTGCCAGCAGTTACCTCAGGGGGCAAGCTTTCTTT,CASSYLRGQAFF,TRBD1,many,TRBV6-2/TRBV6-3,TRBJ1-1
TGTGCCAATAGCTTGTTGACAGAAGGCGGCTACACCTTC,CANSLLTEGGYTF,NA,NA,TRBV5-4,TRBJ1-2
TGTGCCAGCAGAGGACAGGGGGCGGGCTCCTACGAGCAGTACTTC,CASRGQGAGSYEQYF,TRBD1,many,TRBV6-5,TRBJ2-7
TGTGCCAGCAATATCCAGCGGGGGGGAAGTACAGATACGCAGTATTTT,CASNIQRGGSTDTQYF,TRBD2,NA,TRBV12-3/TRBV12-4,TRBJ2-3
TGCGCCGGCTGCCAGGGGACTGAAGCTTTCTTT,CAGCQGTEAFF,NA,NA,TRBV4-1,TRBJ1-1
TGTGCCAGCAGTGAACGGGCGGCTAATCAGCCCCAGCATTTT,CASSERAANQPQHF,NA,many,TRBV6-1,TRBJ1-5
TGCAGTGCTAGTCGACAGGGCGGTGAAGCTTTCTTT,CSASRQGGEAFF,TRBD1,many,TRBV20-1,TRBJ1-1
TGTGCCAGCAGCCAAGAAGGCTTCCAGGGGCCATATAGCAATCAGCCCCAGCATTTT,CASSQEGFQGPYSNQPQHF,NA,few,TRBV14,TRBJ1-5
TGTGCCAGCAGGGGGACTAGCGGGAGTCCCCACAATGAGCAGTTCTTC,CASRGTSGSPHNEQFF,TRBD2,NA,TRBV6-6,TRBJ2-1
TGCGCCAGCAGCTTGGGGGTGACTGAACCCCTCCACTTT,CASSLGVTEPLHF,NA,many,TRBV5-1,TRBJ1-6
TGTGCCAGCAGCTCCGGGGACTTCATCACCGGGGAGCTGTTTTTT,CASSSGDFITGELFF,NA,NA,TRBV11-1,TRBJ2-2
TGTGCCAGCAGTCAATGGGGGGACCGGGACACCGGGGAGCTGTTTTTT,CASSQWGDRDTGELFF,NA,NA,TRBV6-5,TRBJ2-2
TGTGCCAGCAGCCGCGGGACAGGGGGGGCAGAGACCCAGTACTTC,CASSRGTGGAETQYF,TRBD1,few,TRBV12-3/TRBV12-4,TRBJ2-5
TGCAGTGCTAGAGTAGCGGGGGGGAGAGAGACCCAGTACTTC,CSARVAGGRETQYF,TRBD2,once,TRBV20-1,TRBJ2-5
TGCAGCGTTGGACTGGACCCCGGGCCCAGCGGGAGGACTCACTACGAGCAGTACTTC,CSVGLDPGPSGRTHYEQYF,TRBD2,many,TRBV29-1,TRBJ2-7
TGCAGTGCTAGAGATGGGGACCTTTACAATGAGCAGTTCTTC,CSARDGDLYNEQFF,NA,NA,TRBV20-1,TRBJ2-1
TGTGCCTGGAGTGCCTGGGGTGGACAGGGGTCTACAGCGGCTCATGAAGCTTTCTTT,CAWSAWGGQGSTAAHEAFF,TRBD1,many,TRBV30,TRBJ1-1
TGTGCCGGCAGCTTGGTTACGGACCAATTCAATTCACCCCTCCACTTT,CAGSLVTDQFNSPLHF,NA,few,TRBV5-4,TRBJ1-6
TGCGCCAGCAGCCAAAGGGGTGGCCAGGTTGGACAAAAACTGTTTTTT,CASSQRGGQVGQKLFF,NA,NA,TRBV4-1,TRBJ1-4
TGTGCCAGCAGCGGCACAGGCTCTGGGGCCAACGTCCTGACTTTC,CASSGTGSGANVLTF,NA,medium-sized,TRBV11-3,TRBJ2-6
TGTGCCTGCAGCTCCGATCGGATAAGTCCCTACGAGCAGTACTTC,CACSSDRISPYEQYF,NA,NA,TRBV7-9,TRBJ2-7
TGTGCCATTACGTGGCGGCAGGGTAACAGTGGGCAGTTCTTC,CAITWRQGNSGQFF,NA,NA,TRBV5-4,TRBJ2-1
TGTGCCAGCGGACAGGGAAAAAACATTCAGTACTTC,CASGQGKNIQYF,TRBD1,many,TRBV12-3/TRBV12-4,TRBJ2-4
TGTGCCAGCACCCAAGTGGACTTCCGCTCCTACAATGAGCAATTCTTC,CASTQVDFRSYNEQFF,NA,few,TRBV4-1,TRBJ2-1
TGTGTCAGCAGCCCGGGGCAGGGATCCTACGAGCAGTACTTC,CVSSPGQGSYEQYF,NA,NA,TRBV11-3,TRBJ2-7
TGTGCCAGCAGTTTGTTCCGGGACGAGCAGTACTTC,CASSLFRDEQYF,NA,many,TRBV6-2/TRBV6-3,TRBJ2-7
TGTGCCAGCACCAGTACGCAGAACACCTACTACGAGCAGTACTTC,CASTSTQNTYYEQYF,NA,NA,TRBV6-2/TRBV6-3,TRBJ2-7
TGCAGTGCTAGAGATGCGGACAGGGACTACAATGAGCAGTTCTTC,CSARDADRDYNEQFF,TRBD1,many,TRBV20-1,TRBJ2-1
TGTGCCAGCAGCCTCACGTGGGGAGTTTATGGCTACACCTTC,CASSLTWGVYGYTF,NA,many,TRBV6-2/TRBV6-3,TRBJ1-2
TGTGCCAGCAGTCCACTCGGGACAGGGGAAGGCATTCAGTACTTC,CASSPLGTGEGIQYF,TRBD1,medium-sized,TRBV12-3/TRBV12-4,TRBJ2-4
TGTGCCAGCAGACAGGGTTCCTACAATGAGCAGTTCTTC,CASRQGSYNEQFF,NA,many,TRBV6-1,TRBJ2-1
TGTGCCAGCAGCCAAACCGGGACTAGCGGGAGTTATGAACAGTTCTTC,CASSQTGTSGSYEQFF,TRBD2,NA,TRBV4-2,TRBJ2-1